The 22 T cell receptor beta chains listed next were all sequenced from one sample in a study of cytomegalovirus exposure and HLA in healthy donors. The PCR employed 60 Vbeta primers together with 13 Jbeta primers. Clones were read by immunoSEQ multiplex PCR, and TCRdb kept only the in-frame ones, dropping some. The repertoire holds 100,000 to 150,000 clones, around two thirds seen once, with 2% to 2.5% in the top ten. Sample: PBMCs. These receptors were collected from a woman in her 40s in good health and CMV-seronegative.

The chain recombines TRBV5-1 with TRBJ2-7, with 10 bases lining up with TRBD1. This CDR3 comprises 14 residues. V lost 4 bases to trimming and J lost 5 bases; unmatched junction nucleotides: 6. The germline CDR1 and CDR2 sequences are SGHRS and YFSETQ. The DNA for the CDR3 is TGCGCCAGCAGCGGTTGGACAGGGGGACACGAGCAGTACTTC. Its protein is CASSGWTGGHEQYF.

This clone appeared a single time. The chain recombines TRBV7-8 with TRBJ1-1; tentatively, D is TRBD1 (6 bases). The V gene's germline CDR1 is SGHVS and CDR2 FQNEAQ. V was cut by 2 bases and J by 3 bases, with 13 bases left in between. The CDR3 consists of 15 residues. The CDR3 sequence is CASSLRRGHDTEAFF. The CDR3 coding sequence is TGTGCCAGCAGCTTAAGGCGGGGGCATGACACTGAAGCTTTCTTT.

CDR3 sequence: CASSDRVKAFF. The CDR3 bases are TGTGCCAGCAGCGACAGGGTGAAGGCTTTCTTT. The rearrangement uses TRBV6-1 and TRBJ1-1; 7 bases are shared with TRBD1. J gave up 11 bases and V 6 bases, and 6 bases lay outside the gene matches. This CDR3 comprises 11 residues. Germline values: CDR1 MNHNS, CDR2 SASEGT.

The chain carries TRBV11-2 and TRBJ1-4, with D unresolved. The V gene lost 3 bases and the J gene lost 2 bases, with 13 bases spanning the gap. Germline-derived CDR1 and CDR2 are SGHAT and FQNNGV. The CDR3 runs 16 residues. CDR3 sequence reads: CASSLRQGGTNEKLFF. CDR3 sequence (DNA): TGTGCCAGCAGCTTGAGGCAAGGTGGGACTAATGAAAAACTGTTTTTT.

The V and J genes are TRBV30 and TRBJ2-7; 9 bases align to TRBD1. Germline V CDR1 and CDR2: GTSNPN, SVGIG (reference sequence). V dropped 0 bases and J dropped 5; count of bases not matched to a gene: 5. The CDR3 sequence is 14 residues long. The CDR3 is CAWSVGTGHNEQYF. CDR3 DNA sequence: TGTGCCTGGAGTGTTGGGACAGGGCATAACGAGCAGTACTTC. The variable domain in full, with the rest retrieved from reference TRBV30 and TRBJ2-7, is SQTIHQWPATLVQPVGSPLSLECTVEGTSNPNLYWYRQAAGRGLQLLFYSVGIGQISSEVPQNLSASRPQDRQFILSSKKLLLSDSGFYLCAWSVGTGHNEQYFGPGTRLTVT.

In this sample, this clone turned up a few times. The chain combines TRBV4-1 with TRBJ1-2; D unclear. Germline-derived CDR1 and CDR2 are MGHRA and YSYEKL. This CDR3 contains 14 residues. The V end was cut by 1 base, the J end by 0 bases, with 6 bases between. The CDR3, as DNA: TGCGCCAGCAGCCAAGTGGGCTCTAACTATGGCTACACCTTC. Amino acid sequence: CASSQVGSNYGYTF.

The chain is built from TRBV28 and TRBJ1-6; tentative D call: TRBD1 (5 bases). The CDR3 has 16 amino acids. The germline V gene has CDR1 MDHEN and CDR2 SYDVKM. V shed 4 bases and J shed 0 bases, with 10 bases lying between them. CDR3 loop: CASSSPGGSYNSPLHF. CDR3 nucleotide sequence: TGTGCCAGCAGTTCTCCGGGGGGCTCCTATAATTCACCCCTCCACTTT. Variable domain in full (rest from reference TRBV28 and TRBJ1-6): DVKVTQSSRYLVKRTGEKVFLECVQDMDHENMFWYRQDPGLGLRLIYFSYDVKMKEKGDIPEGYSVSREKKERFSLILESASTNQTSMYLCASSSPGGSYNSPLHFGNGTRLTVT.

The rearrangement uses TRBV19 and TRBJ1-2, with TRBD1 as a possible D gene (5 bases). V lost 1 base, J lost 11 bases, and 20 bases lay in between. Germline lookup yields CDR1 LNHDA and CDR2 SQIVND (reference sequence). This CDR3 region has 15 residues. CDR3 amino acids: CASSIGGPMQGGYTF. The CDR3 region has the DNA TGTGCCAGTAGTATAGGGGGCCCCATGCAGGGTGGATACACCTTC.

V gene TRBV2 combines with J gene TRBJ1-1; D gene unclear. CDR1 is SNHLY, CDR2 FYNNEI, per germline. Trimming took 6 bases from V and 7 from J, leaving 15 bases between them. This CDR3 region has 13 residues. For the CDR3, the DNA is TGTGCCAGCAGCCGAAGAGCGGCGCATGAAGCTTTCTTT. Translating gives CASSRRAAHEAFF.

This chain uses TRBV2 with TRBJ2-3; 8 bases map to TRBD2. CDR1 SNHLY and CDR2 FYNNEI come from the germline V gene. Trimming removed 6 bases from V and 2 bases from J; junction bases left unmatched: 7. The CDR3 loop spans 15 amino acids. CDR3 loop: CASRAGGLVTDTQYF. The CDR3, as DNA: TGTGCCAGCAGGGCGGGGGGCCTGGTCACAGATACGCAGTATTTT. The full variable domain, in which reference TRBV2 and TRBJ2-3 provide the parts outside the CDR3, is EPEVTQTPSHQVTQMGQEVILRCVPISNHLYFYWYRQILGQKVEFLVSFYNNEISEKSEIFDDQFSVERPDGSNFTLKIRSTKLEDSAMYFCASRAGGLVTDTQYFGPGTRLTVL.

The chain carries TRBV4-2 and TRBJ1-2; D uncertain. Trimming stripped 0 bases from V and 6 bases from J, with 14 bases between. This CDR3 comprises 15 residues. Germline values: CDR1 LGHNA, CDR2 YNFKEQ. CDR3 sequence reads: CASSQEINSWNGYTF. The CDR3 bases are TGTGCCAGCAGCCAAGAAATAAACAGCTGGAATGGCTACACCTTC.

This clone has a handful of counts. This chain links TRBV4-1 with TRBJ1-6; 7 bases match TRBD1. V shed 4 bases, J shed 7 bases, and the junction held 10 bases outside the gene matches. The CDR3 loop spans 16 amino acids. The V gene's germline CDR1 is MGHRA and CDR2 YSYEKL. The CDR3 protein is CASSPRPGTENSPLHF. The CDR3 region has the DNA TGCGCCAGCAGCCCGAGGCCCGGGACAGAGAATTCACCCCTCCACTTT.

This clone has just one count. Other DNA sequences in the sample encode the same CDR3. CDR3 bases: TGCGCCAGCAGCCAAGATAGGGGACAGCATAATTCACCCCTCCACTTT. Translating gives CASSQDRGQHNSPLHF. V is TRBV4-3 and J is TRBJ1-6; 7 positions agree with TRBD1. With 0 bases clipped from V and 5 bases from J, the junction kept 4 bases outside the gene matches. Germline assignment: CDR1 LGHNA and CDR2 YSLEER. The CDR3 totals 16 residues.

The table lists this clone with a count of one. CDR3 in amino acids: CASSSSGGSFYEQYF. The CDR3 DNA reads TGTGCCAGCAGTTCTAGCGGGGGGAGTTTCTACGAGCAGTACTTC. J is TRBJ2-7 and V is TRBV28; 11 bases map to TRBD2. Germline V gene lookup returns CDR1 MDHEN and CDR2 SYDVKM. V gave up 4 bases and J gave up 3 bases; unmatched junction bases: 5. The CDR3 covers 15 residues.

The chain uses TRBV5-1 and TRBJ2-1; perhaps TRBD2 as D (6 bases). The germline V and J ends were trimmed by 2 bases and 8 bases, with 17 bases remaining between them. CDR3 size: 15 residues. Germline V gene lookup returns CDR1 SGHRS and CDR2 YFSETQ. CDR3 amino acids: CASSFAATAGDEQFF. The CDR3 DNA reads TGCGCCAGCAGCTTCGCCGCCACAGCGGGCGATGAGCAGTTCTTC. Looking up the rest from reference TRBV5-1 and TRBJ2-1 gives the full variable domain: KAGVTQTPRYLIKTRGQQVTLSCSPISGHRSVSWYQQTPGQGLQFLFEYFSETQRNKGNFPGRFSGRQFSNSRSEMNVSTLELGDSALYLCASSFAATAGDEQFFGPGTRLTVL.

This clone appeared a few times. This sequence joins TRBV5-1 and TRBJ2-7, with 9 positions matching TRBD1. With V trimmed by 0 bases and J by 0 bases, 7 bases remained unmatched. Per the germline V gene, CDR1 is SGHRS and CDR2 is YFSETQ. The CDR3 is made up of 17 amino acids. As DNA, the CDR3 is TGCGCCAGCAGCTTGGTGTGGGACAGGGCACACTCCTACGAGCAGTACTTC. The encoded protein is CASSLVWDRAHSYEQYF.

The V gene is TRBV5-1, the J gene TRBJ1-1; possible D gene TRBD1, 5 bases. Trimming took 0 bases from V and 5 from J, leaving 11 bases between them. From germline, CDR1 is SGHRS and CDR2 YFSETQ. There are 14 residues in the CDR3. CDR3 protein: CASSLEQEGTEAFF. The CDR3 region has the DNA TGCGCCAGCAGCTTGGAACAGGAAGGGACTGAAGCTTTCTTT.

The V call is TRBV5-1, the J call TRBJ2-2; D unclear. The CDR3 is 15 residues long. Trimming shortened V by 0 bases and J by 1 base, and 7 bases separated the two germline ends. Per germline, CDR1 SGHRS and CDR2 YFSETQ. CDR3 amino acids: CASSLGDLNTGELFF. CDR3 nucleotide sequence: TGCGCCAGCAGCTTGGGAGATTTGAACACCGGGGAGCTGTTTTTT. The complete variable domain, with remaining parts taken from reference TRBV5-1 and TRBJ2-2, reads KAGVTQTPRYLIKTRGQQVTLSCSPISGHRSVSWYQQTPGQGLQFLFEYFSETQRNKGNFPGRFSGRQFSNSRSEMNVSTLELGDSALYLCASSLGDLNTGELFFGEGSRLTVL.

The CDR3 coding sequence is TGTGCCTGGAGTGTATCTAGGTCCCGGGGGTCTAGCACTGAAGCTTTCTTT. As protein: CAWSVSRSRGSSTEAFF. The chain couples TRBV30 to TRBJ1-1, with D tentatively TRBD1 (5 bases). This CDR3 is 17 amino acids long. V was cut by 0 bases and J by 4 bases, with 21 bases left in between. CDR1 is GTSNPN, CDR2 SVGIG, per germline (reference sequence).

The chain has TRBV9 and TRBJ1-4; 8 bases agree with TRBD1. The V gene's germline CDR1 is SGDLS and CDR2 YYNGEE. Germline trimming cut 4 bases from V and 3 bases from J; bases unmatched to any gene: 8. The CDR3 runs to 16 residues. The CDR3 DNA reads TGTGCCAGCAGCCGAGGACAGGGACGGGCTAATGAAAAACTGTTTTTT. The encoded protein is CASSRGQGRANEKLFF.

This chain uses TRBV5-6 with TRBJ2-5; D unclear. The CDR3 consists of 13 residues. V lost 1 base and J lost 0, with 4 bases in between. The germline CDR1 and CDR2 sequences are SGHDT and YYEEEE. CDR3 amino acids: CASSLRDQETQYF. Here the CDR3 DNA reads TGTGCCAGCAGCTTGCGGGACCAAGAGACCCAGTACTTC.

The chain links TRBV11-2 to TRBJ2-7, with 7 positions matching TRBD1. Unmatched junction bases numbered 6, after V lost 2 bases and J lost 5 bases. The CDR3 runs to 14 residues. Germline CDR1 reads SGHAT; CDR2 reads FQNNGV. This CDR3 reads CASSLLTGFHEQYF. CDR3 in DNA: TGTGCCAGCAGCTTACTGACAGGGTTCCACGAGCAGTACTTC.